These 2 T cell receptor beta chains were all obtained from the same sample, sequenced in a study of beta chain features in type 1 diabetes. cDNA synthesis used the whole RNA isolate, giving expressed TCRB sequences. The data were produced by immunoSEQ multiplex PCR, yet TCRdb's version contains in-frame clones alone and is incomplete. The repertoire holds 900,000 or so clones, 15% to 20% seen once, with 0.02% to 0.025% in the top ten. The sequenced sample consisted of naive CD4+ T cells from blood. These receptors originate from a woman aged 18-30 years in good health.

Only a few counts were recorded for this clone. J is TRBJ2-4 and V is TRBV9, with D maybe TRBD1 (6 bases). Trimming stripped 4 bases from V and 6 bases from J, with 17 bases between. Germline loops: CDR1 SGDLS, CDR2 YYNGEE. This CDR3 has 15 residues. This CDR3 is CASSPDGGGVNIQYF. The CDR3, as DNA: TGTGCCAGCAGCCCCGATGGGGGCGGCGTAAACATTCAGTACTTC. Filled out from reference TRBV9 and TRBJ2-4, the complete variable domain reads DSGVTQTPKHLITATGQRVTLRCSPRSGDLSVYWYQQSLDQGLQFLIQYYNGEERAKGNILERFSAQQFPDLHSELNLSSLELGDSALYFCASSPDGGGVNIQYFGAGTRLSVL.

V is TRBV13 and J is TRBJ1-5; D gene unclear. The CDR3 runs to 14 residues. Trimming cost V 5 bases and J 2 bases, with 10 bases left between them. From germline, CDR1 is PRHDT and CDR2 FYEKMQ (reference sequence). CDR3 in amino acids: CASSPPRGNQPQHF. The CDR3 DNA is TGTGCCAGCAGCCCCCCCCGTGGCAATCAGCCCCAGCATTTT.